Listed here are 5 T cell receptor beta chains from one sample, sequenced in a study of T-cell memory formation after mild COVID-19. One entry per CDR3 protein, called by TCRdb with MiXCR from the 5' RACE reads. The table shows 550,000 to 700,000 distinct CDR3 sequences, with under 20% occurring only once. The sample consisted of PBMCs or a T cell subset sorted from them (not recorded which). The receptors come from an adult woman who had mild COVID-19 (a few samples of this study predate the infection). Cell type and time point are not known.

CDR3 DNA: TGCAGTGCTTGGAGCGGTTTTGCTGACAATGAGCAGTTCTTC. Translating it yields CSAWSGFADNEQFF. The rearrangement links TRBV20-1 to TRBJ2-1; a weak D match, TRBD2 (5 bases). Trimming took 5 bases from V and 5 from J, leaving 16 bases between them. CDR1 and CDR2 (germline): DFQATT, SNEGSKA (reference sequence). This CDR3 contains 14 residues.

The chain carries TRBV7-8 and TRBJ2-7; 8 nucleotides match TRBD2. V shed 8 bases, J shed 3 bases, and the junction held 12 bases outside the gene matches. This CDR3 has 15 residues. Germline CDR1 reads SGHVS; CDR2 reads FQNEAQ. The CDR3 DNA reads TGTGCCAGCTCTCAACGGGGGGGCCACTTCTACGAGCAGTACTTC. Translated, it gives CASSQRGGHFYEQYF.

In its sample, this clonotype was seen a few times. V usage is TRBV27 and J usage is TRBJ1-1; D possibly corresponds to TRBD1 (6 bases). This CDR3 contains 13 residues. The germline V gene encodes CDR1 MNHEY and CDR2 SMNVEV (reference sequence). Trimming took 5 bases from V and 6 from J, leaving 13 bases between them. The CDR3 DNA reads TGTGCCAGCAGTAACCCGTGGACAGCTGAAGCTTTCTTT. Protein sequence: CASSNPWTAEAFF.

V is TRBV12-3 or TRBV12-4 and J is TRBJ2-1, with 11 bases fitting TRBD2. The CDR3 extends over 16 amino acids. Trimming took 6 bases from V and 7 from J; bases not matched to a gene: 11. The chain's CDR3 is CASSPLLAGVPNEQFF. For the CDR3, the DNA is TGTGCCAGCAGCCCCCTACTAGCGGGGGTTCCGAATGAGCAGTTCTTC.

For the CDR3, the DNA is TGTGCCAGCAGCCCGGACAGGGCTCCCGGGGAGCTGTTTTTT. This translates into CASSPDRAPGELFF. The rearrangement uses TRBV5-6 and TRBJ2-2; 8 nucleotides align to TRBD1. The CDR3 runs 14 residues. CDR1 SGHDT and CDR2 YYEEEE come from the germline V gene. Trimming took 4 bases from V and 6 from J; bases not matched to a gene: 5.